The 11 T cell receptor beta chains below were found in one sample sequenced in a study of blood T cells in healthy people across ages. For the second PCR, which ran for roughly 6 to 12 cycles, a sample-barcoded 5' primer and a J-beta primer mix were used. Via MiXCR, TCRdb re-called the 5' RACE reads, giving one row per CDR3 protein. The sample includes hundreds of thousands of distinct CDR3 sequences, 40% to 65% of them seen just once. The material sequenced was blood. The receptors here all came from a woman aged 80 or over in good health.

Turning to this clonotype: A clone one base away is much larger, so this may be a read error. The chain links TRBV9 to TRBJ2-5; D possibly matches TRBD1 or TRBD2 (5 bases each). Germline V CDR1 and CDR2: SGDLS, YYNGEE. Trimming took 2 bases from V and 9 from J, leaving 8 bases between them. The CDR3 is 11 residues long. CDR3 DNA: TGTGCCAGCAGCGTGGGGGACCCCCAGTACTTC. This codes for CASSVGDPQYF.

This rearrangement joins TRBV5-1 to TRBJ1-5; perhaps TRBD1 as D (6 bases). This CDR3 has 14 amino acids. CDR1 is SGHRS, CDR2 YFSETQ, per germline. The V end lost 2 bases, the J end lost 5 bases, and 11 bases lay between the germline ends. CDR3 DNA: TGCGCCAGCAGCTTCGCAGGGGACGATCAGCCCCAGCATTTT. As protein: CASSFAGDDQPQHF.

The table lists this clonotype with many counts. This chain links TRBV6-2 or TRBV6-3 with TRBJ2-1, with D maybe TRBD2 (5 bases). The CDR3 extends over 15 amino acids. Germline V gene lookup returns CDR1 MNHEY and CDR2 SVGEGT. Trimming removed 10 bases from V and 0 bases from J, with 16 bases in between. The CDR3 sequence: CATTVASLSYNEQFF. CDR3 sequence (DNA): TGTGCCACTACTGTAGCGTCACTCTCCTACAATGAGCAGTTCTTC.

This clonotype showed up just a few times. This chain joins TRBV7-2 and TRBJ2-5, with D uncertain. The germline V and J ends were trimmed by 5 bases and 2 bases, with 15 bases remaining between them. Germline CDR1 reads SGHTA; CDR2 reads FQGNSA. The CDR3 runs 15 residues. The DNA for the CDR3 is TGTGCCAGCAGCACAGAGAGCAGAAGACAAGAGACCCAGTACTTC. It specifies CASSTESRRQETQYF.

In this sample, this clonotype turned up once. It may be a read error: a sequence one base away is much more abundant. This chain links TRBV12-3 or TRBV12-4 with TRBJ2-3; 7 bases line up with TRBD1. The CDR3 loop spans 16 amino acids. Unmatched junction bases numbered 12, after V lost 6 bases and J lost 3 bases. As DNA, the CDR3 is TGTGCCAGCAGCCCCAGCGACAGGGATCCAACAGATACGCAGTATTTT. This sequence encodes CASSPSDRDPTDTQYF.

This chain connects TRBV12-3 or TRBV12-4 to TRBJ1-5, with D possibly being TRBD1 (5 bases). V lost 7 bases and J 0 bases, leaving 10 bases between the germline ends. The CDR3 covers 14 residues. The CDR3 DNA reads as TGTGCCAGCACGTCACAGGCTAGCAATCAGCCCCAGCATTTT. Its protein is CASTSQASNQPQHF.

This clonotype was counted ten times or more. The chain recombines TRBV11-2 with TRBJ2-3; TRBD1 might be the D (7 bases). Trimming stripped 3 bases from V and 10 bases from J, with 11 bases between. Germline V gives CDR1 SGHAT, CDR2 FQNNGV. CDR3 length equals 12 residues. The CDR3 bases are TGTGCCAGCAGCTTGGGGGGACAGCCGCAGTATTTT. Translated: CASSLGGQPQYF.

This clonotype was observed many times. The chain carries TRBV10-3 and TRBJ2-1; 11 bases are a match to TRBD2. From germline, CDR1 is ENHRY and CDR2 SYGVKD. The length of the CDR3 is 18 residues. The trim removed 6 bases at V and 0 bases at J, leaving 10 bases unmatched. DNA for the CDR3: TGTGCCATCAGCCTGACTAGCGGGGCCCAGAGCTCCTACAATGAGCAGTTCTTC. Its translation: CAISLTSGAQSSYNEQFF.

The sample holds a few counts of this clonotype. The chain carries TRBV12-3 or TRBV12-4 and TRBJ1-4; 10 bases line up with TRBD1. Trimming cost V 6 bases and J 8 bases; bases outside gene matches: 12. The CDR3 covers 16 residues. This chain's CDR3 is CASSSPGTGAEEKLFF. The CDR3, as DNA: TGTGCCAGCAGCTCGCCCGGGACAGGGGCGGAGGAAAAACTGTTTTTT.

The chain recombines TRBV5-1 with TRBJ2-5, with 7 bases matching TRBD2. This CDR3 contains 16 residues. V dropped 0 bases and J dropped 11; count of bases not matched to a gene: 16. The germline V gene encodes CDR1 SGHRS and CDR2 YFSETQ. The CDR3 sequence: CASSLEASSGYNEQYF. The CDR3 bases are TGCGCCAGCAGCTTGGAAGCTTCTAGCGGTTACAATGAGCAGTACTTC.

The chain is built from TRBV6-6 and TRBJ2-7, with a weak D call TRBD2 (6 bases). Trimming cost V 4 bases and J 5 bases, with 15 bases left between them. This CDR3 comprises 14 residues. Germline V gene lookup returns CDR1 MNHNY and CDR2 SVGAGI (reference sequence). The CDR3 DNA reads TGTGCCAGCAGTTCCCTGGGGGGAGTGGACGAGCAGTACTTC. Translated, it gives CASSSLGGVDEQYF.